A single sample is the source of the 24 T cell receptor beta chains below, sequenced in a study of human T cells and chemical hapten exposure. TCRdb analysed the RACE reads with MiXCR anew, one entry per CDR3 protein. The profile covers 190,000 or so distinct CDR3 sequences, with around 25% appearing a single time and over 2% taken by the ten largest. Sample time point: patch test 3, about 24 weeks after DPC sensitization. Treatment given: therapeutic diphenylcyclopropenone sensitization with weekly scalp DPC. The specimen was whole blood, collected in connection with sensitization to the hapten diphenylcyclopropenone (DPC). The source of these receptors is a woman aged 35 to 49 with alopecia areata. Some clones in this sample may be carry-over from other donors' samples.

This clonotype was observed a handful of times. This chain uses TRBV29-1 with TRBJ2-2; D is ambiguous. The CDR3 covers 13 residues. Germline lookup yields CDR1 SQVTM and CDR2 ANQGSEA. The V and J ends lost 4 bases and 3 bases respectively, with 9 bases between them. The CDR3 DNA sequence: TGCAGCGTTGGAATCCGGGACACCGGGGAGCTGTTTTTT. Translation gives CSVGIRDTGELFF.

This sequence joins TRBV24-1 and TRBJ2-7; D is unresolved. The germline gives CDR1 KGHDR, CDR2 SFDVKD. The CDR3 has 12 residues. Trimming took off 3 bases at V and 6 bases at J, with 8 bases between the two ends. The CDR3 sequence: CATSDLTGEQYF. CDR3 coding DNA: TGTGCCACCAGTGATCTGACTGGCGAGCAGTACTTC.

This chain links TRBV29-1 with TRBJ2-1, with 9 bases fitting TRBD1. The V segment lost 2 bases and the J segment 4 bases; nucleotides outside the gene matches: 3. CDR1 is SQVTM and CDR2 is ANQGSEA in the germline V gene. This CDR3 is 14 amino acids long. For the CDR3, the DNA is TGCAGCGTTGAAAGGGGGACAGGGTACAATGAGCAGTTCTTC. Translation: CSVERGTGYNEQFF.

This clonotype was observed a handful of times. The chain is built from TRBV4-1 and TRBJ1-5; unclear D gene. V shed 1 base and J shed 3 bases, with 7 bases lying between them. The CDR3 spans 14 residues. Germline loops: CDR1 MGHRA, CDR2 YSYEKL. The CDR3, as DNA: TGCGCCAGCAGCCAAGCCGGAACCAATCAGCCCCAGCATTTT. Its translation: CASSQAGTNQPQHF.

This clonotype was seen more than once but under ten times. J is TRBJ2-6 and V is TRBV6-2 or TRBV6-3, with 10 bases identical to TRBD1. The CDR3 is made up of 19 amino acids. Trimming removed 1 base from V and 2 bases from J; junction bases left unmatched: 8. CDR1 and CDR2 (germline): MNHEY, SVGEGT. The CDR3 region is CASSYLQGQGFPGANVLTF. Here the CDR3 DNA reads TGTGCCAGCAGTTACTTGCAGGGACAGGGGTTTCCTGGGGCCAACGTCCTGACTTTC.

The CDR3 DNA sequence: TGTGCCAGCAGTCCATCGGGACTAGCGGGGGTTCTCGGGGAGCTGTTTTTT. Its translation: CASSPSGLAGVLGELFF. V usage is TRBV28 and J usage is TRBJ2-2, with 14 bases aligning to TRBD2. Germline loops: CDR1 MDHEN, CDR2 SYDVKM. This CDR3 contains 17 residues. With V trimmed by 5 bases and J by 7 bases, 9 bases remained unmatched.

The CDR3 reads CASSSTGNEQFF. CDR3 DNA sequence: TGTGCCAGCAGCTCGACAGGAAATGAGCAGTTCTTC. The V gene is TRBV7-2, the J gene TRBJ2-1; maybe TRBD1 (6 bases). V dropped 4 bases and J dropped 7 bases, with 8 bases sitting between them. The CDR3 is made up of 12 amino acids. CDR1 SGHTA and CDR2 FQGNSA come from the germline V gene.

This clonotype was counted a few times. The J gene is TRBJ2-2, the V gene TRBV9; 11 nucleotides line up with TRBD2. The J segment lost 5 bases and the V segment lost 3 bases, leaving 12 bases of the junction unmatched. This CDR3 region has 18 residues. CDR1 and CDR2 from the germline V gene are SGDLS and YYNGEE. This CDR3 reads CASSARLAGGPGTGELFF. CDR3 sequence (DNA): TGTGCCAGCAGCGCCCGCTTAGCGGGAGGGCCGGGGACCGGGGAGCTGTTTTTT.

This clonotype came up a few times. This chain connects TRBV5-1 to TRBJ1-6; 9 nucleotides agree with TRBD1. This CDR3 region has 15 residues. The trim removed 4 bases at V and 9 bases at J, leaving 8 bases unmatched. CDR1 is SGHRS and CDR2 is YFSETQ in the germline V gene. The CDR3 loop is CASSPGQGAGSPLHF. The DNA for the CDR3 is TGCGCCAGCAGCCCGGGACAGGGAGCAGGTTCACCCCTCCACTTT.

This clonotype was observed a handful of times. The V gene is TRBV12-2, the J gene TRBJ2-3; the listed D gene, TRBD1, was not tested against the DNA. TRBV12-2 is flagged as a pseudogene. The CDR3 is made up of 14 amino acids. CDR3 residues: CASHPGTSLDTQYF. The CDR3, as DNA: TGTGCAAGTCACCCCGGGACCTCGCTAGATACGCAGTATTTT.

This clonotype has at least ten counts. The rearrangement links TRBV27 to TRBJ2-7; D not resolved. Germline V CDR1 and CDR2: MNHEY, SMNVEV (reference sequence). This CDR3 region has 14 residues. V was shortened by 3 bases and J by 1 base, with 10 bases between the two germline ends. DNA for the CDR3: TGTGCCAGCAGTTTGACACCTTTGTCCTACGAGCAGTACTTC. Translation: CASSLTPLSYEQYF.

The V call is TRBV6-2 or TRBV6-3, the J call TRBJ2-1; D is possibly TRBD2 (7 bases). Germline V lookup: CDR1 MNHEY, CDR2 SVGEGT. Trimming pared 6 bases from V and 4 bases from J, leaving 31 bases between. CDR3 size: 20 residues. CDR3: CASSHGGLKALPTLYNEQFF. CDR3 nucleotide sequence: TGTGCCAGCAGCCACGGGGGGCTTAAAGCGCTACCCACGCTGTACAATGAGCAGTTCTTC.

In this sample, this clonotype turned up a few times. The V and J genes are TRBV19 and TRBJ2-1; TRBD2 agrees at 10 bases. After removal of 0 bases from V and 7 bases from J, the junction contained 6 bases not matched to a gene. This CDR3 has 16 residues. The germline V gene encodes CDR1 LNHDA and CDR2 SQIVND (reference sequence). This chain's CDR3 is CASSIERAGGRNEQFF. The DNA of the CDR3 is TGTGCCAGTAGTATAGAGCGAGCGGGAGGGAGGAATGAGCAGTTCTTC.

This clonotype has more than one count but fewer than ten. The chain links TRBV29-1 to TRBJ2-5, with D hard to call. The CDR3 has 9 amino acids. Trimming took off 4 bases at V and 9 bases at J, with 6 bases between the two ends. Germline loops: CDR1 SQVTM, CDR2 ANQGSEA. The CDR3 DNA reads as TGCAGCGTTGCAGGCCCCCAGTACTTC. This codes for CSVAGPQYF.

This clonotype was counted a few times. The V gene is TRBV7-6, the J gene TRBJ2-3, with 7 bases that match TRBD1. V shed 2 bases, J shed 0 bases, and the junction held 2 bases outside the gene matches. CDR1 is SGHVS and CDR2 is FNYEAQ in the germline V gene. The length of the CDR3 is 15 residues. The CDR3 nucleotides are TGTGCCAGCAGCTTACGGACAGGTAGCACAGATACGCAGTATTTT. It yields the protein CASSLRTGSTDTQYF.

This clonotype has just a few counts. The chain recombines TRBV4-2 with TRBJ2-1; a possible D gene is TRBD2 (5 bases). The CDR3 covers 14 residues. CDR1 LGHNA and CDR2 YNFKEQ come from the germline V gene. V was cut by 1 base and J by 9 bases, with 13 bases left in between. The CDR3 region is CASSQAPDRGEQFF. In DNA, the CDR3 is TGTGCCAGCAGCCAAGCTCCCGACCGGGGTGAGCAGTTCTTC.

The DNA for the CDR3 is TGTGCCAGCAGCCTACAGACTAACTATGGCTACACCTTC. This codes for CASSLQTNYGYTF. The gene calls are TRBV2 and TRBJ1-2; D is ambiguous. V lost 6 bases to trimming and J lost 0 bases, with 8 bases between them. Germline V lookup: CDR1 SNHLY, CDR2 FYNNEI. This CDR3 is 13 amino acids long. Drawing the rest from reference TRBV2 and TRBJ1-2, the complete variable domain is EPEVTQTPSHQVTQMGQEVILRCVPISNHLYFYWYRQILGQKVEFLVSFYNNEISEKSEIFDDQFSVERPDGSNFTLKIRSTKLEDSAMYFCASSLQTNYGYTFGSGTRLTVV.

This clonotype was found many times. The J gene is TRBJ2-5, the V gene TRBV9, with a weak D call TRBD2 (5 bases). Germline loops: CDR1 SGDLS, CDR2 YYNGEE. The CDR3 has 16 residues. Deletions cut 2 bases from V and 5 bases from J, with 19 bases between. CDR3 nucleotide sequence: TGTGCCAGCAGCGTCGAGGGTGAGAGGATGTGGGAGACCCAGTACTTC. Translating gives CASSVEGERMWETQYF.

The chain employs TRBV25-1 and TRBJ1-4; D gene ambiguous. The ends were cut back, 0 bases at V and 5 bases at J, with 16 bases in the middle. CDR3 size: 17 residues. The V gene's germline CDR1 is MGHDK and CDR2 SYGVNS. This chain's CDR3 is CASSEYIRGGRNEKLFF. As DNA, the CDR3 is TGTGCCAGCAGTGAATATATTCGTGGAGGGCGGAATGAAAAACTGTTTTTT.

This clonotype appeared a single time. CDR3 sequence reads: CASSRDSLSTTEAFF. In nucleotides, the CDR3 is TGTGCCAGCAGTCGGGACAGCCTTTCGACCACTGAAGCTTTCTTT. The rearrangement links TRBV6-5 to TRBJ1-1; TRBD1 matches at 7 bases. The J segment lost 4 bases and the V segment lost 5 bases, leaving 10 bases of the junction unmatched. CDR1 is MNHEY and CDR2 is SVGAGI in the germline V gene. The CDR3 length is 15 residues.

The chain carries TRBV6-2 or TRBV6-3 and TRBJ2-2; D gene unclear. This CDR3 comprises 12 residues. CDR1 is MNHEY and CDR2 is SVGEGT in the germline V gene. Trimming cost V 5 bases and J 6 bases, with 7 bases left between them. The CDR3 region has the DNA TGTGCCAGCAGTCTCTTCTCCGGGGAGCTGTTTTTT. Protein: CASSLFSGELFF.

CDR3 region: CASSYRTSGRAEQFF. The DNA for the CDR3 is TGTGCCAGCAGTTACCGGACTAGCGGGAGGGCTGAGCAGTTCTTC. The chain uses TRBV6-5 and TRBJ2-1, with TRBD2 matching over 15 bases. After removal of 2 bases from V and 9 bases from J, the junction contained 2 bases not matched to a gene. From germline, CDR1 is MNHEY and CDR2 SVGAGI. The CDR3 contains 15 residues.

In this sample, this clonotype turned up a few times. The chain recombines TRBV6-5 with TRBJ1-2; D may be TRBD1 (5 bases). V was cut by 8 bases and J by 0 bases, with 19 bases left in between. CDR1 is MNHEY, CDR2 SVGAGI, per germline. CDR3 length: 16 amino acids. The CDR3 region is CASHRSGAPTNYGYTF. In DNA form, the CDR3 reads TGTGCCAGCCACCGAAGCGGGGCTCCAACTAACTATGGCTACACCTTC.

CDR3 sequence (DNA): TGCGCCAGCAGCCGAGGAAGACTAGCGGGAGATTATGAGCAGTTCTTC. Translated: CASSRGRLAGDYEQFF. The chain couples TRBV4-1 to TRBJ2-1, with TRBD2 matching over 12 bases. The CDR3 length is 16 residues. V was clipped by 4 bases and J by 8 bases; unmatched bases: 9. Germline V lookup: CDR1 MGHRA, CDR2 YSYEKL.